These 27 T cell receptor beta chains were sequenced from one sample in a study of blood T cell repertoires in COVID-19. Here immunoSEQ multiplex PCR was the method, and the copy in TCRdb shows in-frame clones only, minus some. This sample carries approximately 220,000 clones, approximately 80% of them seen once, and the ten largest clones take approximately 4.5%. The sequencing sample was made of peripheral blood. The receptors derive from a woman aged 70-85 years with acute or convalescent COVID-19.

A few counts support this clone. The V gene is TRBV29-1, the J gene TRBJ1-2; no clear D. Deletions cut 6 bases from V and 0 bases from J, with 8 bases between. CDR1 and CDR2 (germline): SQVTM, ANQGSEA. The CDR3 totals 12 residues. The CDR3 DNA sequence: TGCAGCGTAAGACTTTCTAACTATGGCTACACCTTC. As protein: CSVRLSNYGYTF.

The chain employs TRBV5-1 and TRBJ2-7; 10 nucleotides agree with TRBD1. J was trimmed by 4 bases and V by 4 bases; bases with no gene match: 5. The CDR3 extends over 14 amino acids. Germline V lookup: CDR1 SGHRS, CDR2 YFSETQ. This chain's CDR3 is CASSLGQGEYEQYF. The CDR3 nucleotides are TGCGCCAGCAGCCTAGGACAGGGGGAGTACGAGCAGTACTTC. The entire variable domain, with the rest obtained from reference TRBV5-1 and TRBJ2-7, is as follows: KAGVTQTPRYLIKTRGQQVTLSCSPISGHRSVSWYQQTPGQGLQFLFEYFSETQRNKGNFPGRFSGRQFSNSRSEMNVSTLELGDSALYLCASSLGQGEYEQYFGPGTRLTVT.

This clone was counted many times. The chain employs TRBV6-2 or TRBV6-3 and TRBJ1-2; 9 bases align to TRBD1. The germline gives CDR1 MNHEY, CDR2 SVGEGT. The CDR3 is 16 amino acids. V gave up 4 bases and J gave up 1 base; unmatched junction bases: 7. The DNA for the CDR3 is TGTGCCAGCAGTTCCCTTCCGGGACAGGGTAACTATGGCTACACCTTC. It yields the protein CASSSLPGQGNYGYTF.

The rearrangement uses TRBV29-1 and TRBJ1-3; 8 bases are shared with TRBD1. The CDR3 consists of 13 residues. From germline, CDR1 is SQVTM and CDR2 ANQGSEA. V gave up 6 bases and J gave up 2 bases; unmatched junction bases: 3. CDR3 in amino acids: CSVLQGAGNTIYF. CDR3 DNA: TGCAGCGTCTTACAGGGGGCTGGAAACACCATATATTTT.

The chain carries TRBV5-5 and TRBJ1-3; maybe TRBD1 (6 bases). Germline V gene sequence: CDR1 SGHKS, CDR2 YYEKEE (reference sequence). This CDR3 contains 12 residues. Trimming pared 0 bases from V and 16 bases from J, leaving 14 bases between. CDR3 amino acids: CASSLGGHFPYF. In nucleotides, the CDR3 is TGTGCCAGCAGCTTGGGGGGACATTTCCCTTATTTT.

CDR3 residues: CASSEQTRGEAFF. As DNA, the CDR3 is TGTGCCAGCTCAGAACAGACACGGGGTGAAGCTTTCTTT. The chain couples TRBV18 to TRBJ1-1; no firm D call. V was clipped by 5 bases and J by 7 bases, with 14 bases between them. The CDR3 spans 13 residues. Germline lookup yields CDR1 KGHSH and CDR2 LQKENI. Full variable domain (missing parts from reference TRBV18 and TRBJ1-1): NAGVMQNPRHLVRRRGQEARLRCSPMKGHSHVYWYRQLPEEGLKFMVYLQKENIIDESGMPKERFSAEFPKEGPSILRIQQVVRGDSAAYFCASSEQTRGEAFFGQGTRLTVV.

The chain employs TRBV19 and TRBJ1-4; D remains unclear. Trimming left V 6 bases short and J 2 bases short, with 10 bases between. The germline V gene has CDR1 LNHDA and CDR2 SQIVND (reference sequence). The CDR3 length is 14 residues. The chain's CDR3 is CASSEYSTNEKLFF. The CDR3 DNA sequence: TGTGCCAGTAGCGAATACAGCACTAATGAAAAACTGTTTTTT.

The rearrangement joins TRBV5-1 to TRBJ2-7; 11 bases match TRBD1. CDR3 length equals 15 residues. Unmatched junction bases numbered 10, after V lost 4 bases and J lost 7 bases. The germline V gene encodes CDR1 SGHRS and CDR2 YFSETQ. CDR3 in amino acids: CASSVRDRGAGEQYF. CDR3 nucleotides: TGCGCCAGCAGCGTCCGGGACAGGGGGGCCGGAGAGCAGTACTTC.

V gene TRBV5-8 combines with J gene TRBJ2-6; D unresolved. The germline gives CDR1 SGHTS, CDR2 YDEGEE. The ends were cut back, 4 bases at V and 3 bases at J, with 11 bases in the middle. The CDR3 has 15 amino acids. The CDR3 region is CASSRELLGANVLTF. For the CDR3, the DNA is TGTGCCAGCAGCCGCGAATTACTTGGGGCCAACGTCCTGACTTTC.

The chain links TRBV19 to TRBJ2-6, with 10 bases fitting TRBD1. The CDR3 has 17 residues. The germline V gene encodes CDR1 LNHDA and CDR2 SQIVND (reference sequence). Germline trimming cut 7 bases from V and 2 bases from J; bases unmatched to any gene: 8. The DNA for the CDR3 is TGTGCCAGTAACCAGAAGACAGGGGGCACTGGGGCCAACGTCCTGACTTTC. This codes for CASNQKTGGTGANVLTF.

The V call is TRBV6-1, the J call TRBJ1-5; 8 positions agree with TRBD1. Germline values: CDR1 MNHNS, CDR2 SASEGT. The CDR3 extends over 18 amino acids. J was trimmed by 0 bases and V by 3 bases; bases with no gene match: 10. This CDR3 reads CASSDYRGSPYSNQPQHF. CDR3 in DNA: TGTGCCAGCAGTGACTACAGGGGGAGCCCCTATAGCAATCAGCCCCAGCATTTT.

The rearrangement links TRBV7-9 to TRBJ1-2; no definite D call. Germline V lookup: CDR1 SEHNR, CDR2 FQNEAQ (reference sequence). V was shortened by 4 bases and J by 4 bases, with 7 bases between the two germline ends. This CDR3 contains 12 residues. The CDR3 here is CASSSTGYGYTF. The CDR3 nucleotides read TGTGCCAGCAGCTCGACTGGCTATGGCTACACCTTC. The variable domain in full, completed from reference TRBV7-9 and TRBJ1-2, reads DTGVSQNPRHKITKRGQNVTFRCDPISEHNRLYWYRQTLGQGPEFLTYFQNEAQLEKSRLLSDRFSAERPKGSFSTLEIQRTEQGDSAMYLCASSSTGYGYTFGSGTRLTVV.

This chain links TRBV18 with TRBJ1-2, with TRBD1 matching over 8 bases. The CDR3 covers 15 residues. Germline trimming cut 6 bases from V and 3 bases from J; bases unmatched to any gene: 9. Germline assignment: CDR1 KGHSH and CDR2 LQKENI. Written as DNA, the CDR3 is TGTGCCAGCTCGCCAGGGACAGGTTACGACTATGGCTACACCTTC. Its protein product is CASSPGTGYDYGYTF.

This clone occurred once. The CDR3 DNA follows: TGTGCCAGCAGTGAAATTCTAACCACTGAAGCTTTCTTT. It translates to CASSEILTTEAFF. This rearrangement joins TRBV2 to TRBJ1-1; D is ambiguous. The CDR3 contains 13 residues. CDR1 SNHLY and CDR2 FYNNEI come from the germline V gene. Trimming pared 2 bases from V and 4 bases from J, leaving 8 bases between.

This clone appeared a single time. The CDR3 DNA reads TGTGCCAGCAGTTTCGGGGGACAGCTAAACTATGGCTACACCTTC. It translates to CASSFGGQLNYGYTF. The V call is TRBV28, the J call TRBJ1-2, with TRBD1 matching 7 bases. The length of the CDR3 is 15 residues. Trimming removed 3 bases from V and 2 bases from J; junction bases left unmatched: 6. CDR1 and CDR2 from the germline V gene are MDHEN and SYDVKM.

This clone has a handful of counts. This chain connects TRBV6-2 or TRBV6-3 to TRBJ2-7; tentatively, D is TRBD1 (6 bases). CDR1 is MNHEY and CDR2 is SVGEGT in the germline V gene. The CDR3 extends over 15 amino acids. V was pared by 6 bases and J by 2 bases, with 17 bases between. The CDR3 loop is CASSPNRVPPYEQYF. The DNA of the CDR3 is TGTGCCAGCAGCCCTAACAGGGTACCACCCTACGAGCAGTACTTC.

The chain links TRBV19 to TRBJ2-1; 7 bases are a match to TRBD1. The CDR3 has 15 amino acids. The trim removed 4 bases at V and 2 bases at J, leaving 5 bases unmatched. Germline V gene lookup returns CDR1 LNHDA and CDR2 SQIVND (reference sequence). The CDR3 DNA reads TGTGCCAGTAGTACTCGACAGGGAACCTACAATGAGCAGTTCTTC. Protein sequence: CASSTRQGTYNEQFF.

This clone was seen a handful of times. The rearrangement joins TRBV6-6 to TRBJ1-1; 10 positions match TRBD1. Germline CDR1 MNHNY, CDR2 SVGAGI (reference sequence). The CDR3 runs to 13 residues. Trimming cost V 5 bases and J 9 bases; bases outside gene matches: 6. CDR3 nucleotide sequence: TGTGCCAGCAGTGACGACAGGGGGCGTAAAGCTTTCTTT. Protein product: CASSDDRGRKAFF.

This chain connects TRBV6-2 or TRBV6-3 to TRBJ1-6; D unclear. CDR1 and CDR2 (germline): MNHEY, SVGEGT. V lost 0 bases, J lost 7 bases, and 7 bases lay in between. The CDR3 is 14 residues long. CDR3 nucleotides: TGTGCCAGCAGTTACTCGGGCCAAAATTCACCCCTCCACTTT. Its protein product is CASSYSGQNSPLHF.

The V and J genes are TRBV5-6 and TRBJ1-1; no firm D call. This CDR3 region has 13 residues. From germline, CDR1 is SGHDT and CDR2 YYEEEE. V was trimmed by 4 bases and J by 7 bases, leaving 14 bases between them. This CDR3 reads CASSRRGYVEAFF. The CDR3 DNA is TGTGCCAGCAGCCGGCGGGGATACGTTGAAGCTTTCTTT.

This chain joins TRBV18 and TRBJ1-6; D is unresolved. The CDR3 is 16 residues long. Trimming stripped 2 bases from V and 0 bases from J, with 8 bases between. CDR1 and CDR2 from the germline V gene are KGHSH and LQKENI. CDR3 coding DNA: TGTGCCAGCTCACCAGGACTGAGCTCCTATAATTCACCCCTCCACTTT. Amino acid sequence: CASSPGLSSYNSPLHF.

The rearrangement uses TRBV7-8 and TRBJ1-2, with 8 bases lining up with TRBD1. CDR3 length: 13 amino acids. Germline V gives CDR1 SGHVS, CDR2 FQNEAQ. With 3 bases clipped from V and 8 bases from J, the junction kept 5 bases outside the gene matches. The CDR3 spells CASSLDRAIGYTF. The CDR3 DNA reads as TGTGCCAGCAGCTTGGACAGGGCTATCGGCTACACCTTC.

The chain links TRBV2 to TRBJ2-3; no firm D call. The CDR3 runs 12 residues. Germline assignment: CDR1 SNHLY and CDR2 FYNNEI. Trimming took 4 bases from V and 3 from J, leaving 5 bases between them. The CDR3 region has the DNA TGTGCCAGCAGTGTACAGACAGATACGCAGTATTTT. Translation: CASSVQTDTQYF. The variable domain in full, completed from reference TRBV2 and TRBJ2-3, reads EPEVTQTPSHQVTQMGQEVILRCVPISNHLYFYWYRQILGQKVEFLVSFYNNEISEKSEIFDDQFSVERPDGSNFTLKIRSTKLEDSAMYFCASSVQTDTQYFGPGTRLTVL.

This rearrangement joins TRBV7-6 to TRBJ1-1, with D maybe TRBD1 (6 bases). The ends were cut back, 1 base at V and 0 bases at J, with 9 bases in the middle. Germline V gene data show CDR1 as SGHVS and CDR2 as FNYEAQ. The CDR3 runs 15 residues. CDR3 sequence reads: CASSLGGPLNTEAFF. As DNA, the CDR3 is TGTGCCAGCAGCTTAGGGGGGCCTTTGAACACTGAAGCTTTCTTT.

The chain joins TRBV6-1 to TRBJ1-5; D possibly corresponds to TRBD1 (6 bases). Germline V lookup: CDR1 MNHNS, CDR2 SASEGT. The germline V and J ends were trimmed by 2 bases and 2 bases, with 10 bases remaining between them. The CDR3 is 15 amino acids. CDR3 loop: CASSELGGGNQPQHF. Written as DNA, the CDR3 is TGTGCCAGCAGTGAATTAGGGGGTGGCAATCAGCCCCAGCATTTT.

This clone was recorded once. The J gene is TRBJ1-4, the V gene TRBV7-8, with D possibly TRBD1 on 6 matching bases. Trimming took off 1 base at V and 8 bases at J, with 8 bases between the two ends. The CDR3 is 13 residues long. The germline CDR1 and CDR2 sequences are SGHVS and FQNEAQ. The DNA of the CDR3 is TGTGCCAGCAGCTTAGGGGGGACAGAAAAACTGTTTTTT. It encodes CASSLGGTEKLFF. Using reference TRBV7-8 and TRBJ1-4 for the parts outside the CDR3, the full variable domain is GAGVSQSPRYKVAKRGQDVALRCDPISGHVSLFWYQQALGQGPEFLTYFQNEAQLDKSGLPSDRFFAERPEGSVSTLKIQRTQQEDSAVYLCASSLGGTEKLFFGSGTQLSVL.

The chain carries TRBV6-5 and TRBJ1-2; weak D call: TRBD1 (5 bases). From germline, CDR1 is MNHEY and CDR2 SVGAGI. The V end lost 7 bases, the J end lost 6 bases, and 21 bases lay between the germline ends. CDR3 length equals 15 residues. This chain's CDR3 is CASTRTVGGVDGYTF. The DNA of the CDR3 is TGTGCCAGCACCCGGACGGTGGGGGGGGTGGATGGCTACACCTTC.